Presented here are 18 T cell receptor beta chains from one specimen sequenced in a study of shared clonotypes between healthy human individuals. Libraries were prepared by immunoSEQ multiplex PCR; TCRdb keeps only in-frame clonotypes and omits some of them. The table has 2 million to 3 million clones, 93% seen once; the top ten hold 0.36%. Specimen: naive CD4+ T cells from PBMCs. Subset given: CD45RA+ positively selected. These receptors originate from a man aged 18 to 29 in good health. Some clones in this sample may be carry-over from other donors' samples.

Turning to this clone: Other DNA sequences in this specimen translate into the identical CDR3. The chain uses TRBV18 and TRBJ2-7; no firm D call. The CDR3 has 13 residues. V lost 1 base and J 4 bases, leaving 8 bases between the germline ends. Germline V gene sequence: CDR1 KGHSH, CDR2 LQKENI. The CDR3 here is CASSPRLGYEQYF. In nucleotides, the CDR3 is TGTGCCAGCTCACCACGCCTCGGTTACGAGCAGTACTTC.

The chain has TRBV27 and TRBJ2-1; weak D call: TRBD2 (7 bases). This CDR3 has 16 amino acids. Trimming took 2 bases from V and 4 from J, leaving 15 bases between them. The germline gives CDR1 MNHEY, CDR2 SMNVEV (reference sequence). The CDR3 region is CASSLIGGAPYNEQFF. The CDR3 DNA sequence: TGTGCCAGCAGTTTAATTGGGGGGGCGCCTTACAATGAGCAGTTCTTC.

The chain uses TRBV11-2 and TRBJ2-1; 11 positions agree with TRBD2. The CDR3 totals 15 residues. Germline V gene data show CDR1 as SGHAT and CDR2 as FQNNGV. Unmatched junction bases numbered 5, after V lost 5 bases and J lost 5 bases. The CDR3 DNA follows: TGTGCCAGCAGCCCCCGACTAGCGGGGAACAATGAGCAGTTCTTC. It translates to CASSPRLAGNNEQFF.

The sample holds one count of this clone. The chain joins TRBV7-2 to TRBJ2-3; D unclear. Trimming took 4 bases from V and 3 from J, leaving 14 bases between them. Germline loops: CDR1 SGHTA, CDR2 FQGNSA. The CDR3 covers 15 residues. The CDR3 DNA follows: TGTGCCAGCAGCTCCCTCCCTGGGTTTACAGATACGCAGTATTTT. This codes for CASSSLPGFTDTQYF.

The chain combines TRBV7-2 with TRBJ1-1; weak D call: TRBD1 (5 bases). The CDR3 loop spans 15 amino acids. CDR1 is SGHTA and CDR2 is FQGNSA in the germline V gene. V dropped 5 bases and J dropped 5 bases, with 18 bases sitting between them. The CDR3 is CASSGSAQGRTEAFF. As DNA, the CDR3 is TGTGCCAGCAGCGGGAGCGCTCAGGGAAGGACTGAAGCTTTCTTT. Using reference TRBV7-2 and TRBJ1-1 for the parts outside the CDR3, the full variable domain is GAGVSQSPSNKVTEKGKDVELRCDPISGHTALYWYRQSLGQGLEFLIYFQGNSAPDKSGLPSDRFSAERTGGSVSTLTIQRTQQEDSAVYLCASSGSAQGRTEAFFGQGTRLTVV.

The sample holds one count of this clone. This rearrangement joins TRBV28 to TRBJ1-1; 7 nucleotides align to TRBD1. CDR1 and CDR2 from the germline V gene are MDHEN and SYDVKM. The ends lost 0 bases at V and 0 bases at J; junction bases unmatched: 7. This CDR3 is 17 amino acids long. The CDR3 is CASSLWGTAVLNTEAFF. The DNA of the CDR3 is TGTGCCAGCAGTTTATGGGGGACAGCAGTACTGAACACTGAAGCTTTCTTT.

V is TRBV28 and J is TRBJ2-7; 10 nucleotides agree with TRBD1. Losses at the gene ends were 3 bases for V and 6 bases for J; bases not matched to a gene: 17. This CDR3 has 18 amino acids. The germline V gene has CDR1 MDHEN and CDR2 SYDVKM. CDR3 region: CASSFGYWSGTGVLEQYF. In nucleotides, the CDR3 is TGTGCCAGCAGTTTTGGTTATTGGTCCGGGACAGGGGTGCTCGAGCAGTACTTC.

The V gene is TRBV7-2, the J gene TRBJ2-5; D gene uncertain. Germline V CDR1 and CDR2: SGHTA, FQGNSA. The CDR3 totals 12 residues. Trimming stripped 5 bases from V and 3 bases from J, with 7 bases between. This CDR3 is CASSPQKETQYF. CDR3 DNA sequence: TGTGCCAGCAGCCCGCAAAAAGAGACCCAGTACTTC. The entire variable domain, with the rest obtained from reference TRBV7-2 and TRBJ2-5, is as follows: GAGVSQSPSNKVTEKGKDVELRCDPISGHTALYWYRQSLGQGLEFLIYFQGNSAPDKSGLPSDRFSAERTGGSVSTLTIQRTQQEDSAVYLCASSPQKETQYFGPGTRLLVL.

This clone occurred once. The genes are TRBV29-1 and TRBJ1-2; the match to TRBD1 covers 8 bases. CDR3 size: 15 residues. V trimming: 2 bases; J trimming: 8 bases; junction bases outside the gene matches: 13. CDR1 and CDR2 from the germline V gene are SQVTM and ANQGSEA. The DNA of the CDR3 is TGCAGCGTTGAAAGGGGACAGGCCCTCGCTATGGGCTACACCTTC. It specifies CSVERGQALAMGYTF.

This sequence joins TRBV14 and TRBJ1-1, with D unresolved. V was trimmed by 0 bases and J by 1 base, leaving 12 bases between them. This CDR3 has 16 residues. CDR1 and CDR2 from the germline V gene are SGHDN and FVKESK. The CDR3 DNA reads as TGTGCCAGCAGCCAAGAATTTCCACGGCCGAACACTGAAGCTTTCTTT. It encodes CASSQEFPRPNTEAFF.

The table lists this clone with a count of one. V usage is TRBV5-1 and J usage is TRBJ2-1, with a possible D match to TRBD2 (6 bases). This CDR3 comprises 16 residues. V was trimmed by 5 bases and J by 5 bases, leaving 20 bases between them. CDR1 and CDR2 from the germline V gene are SGHRS and YFSETQ. Here the CDR3 DNA reads TGCGCCAGCAGTTTGTCTCCCATAGCGGCCAACAATGAGCAGTTCTTC. Translation: CASSLSPIAANNEQFF.

The chain employs TRBV11-3 and TRBJ2-5; D is undetermined. CDR3 length equals 13 residues. The ends were cut back, 3 bases at V and 1 base at J, with 6 bases in the middle. Germline-derived CDR1 and CDR2 are SGHNT and YENEEA. DNA of the CDR3: TGTGCCAGCAGCTTGTCCAGCCAAGAGACCCAGTACTTC. The encoded protein is CASSLSSQETQYF. Supplemented by reference TRBV11-3 and TRBJ2-5, the full variable domain reads EAGVVQSPRYKIIEKKQPVAFWCNPISGHNTLYWYLQNLGQGPELLIRYENEEAVDDSQLPKDRFSAERLKGVDSTLKIQPAELGDSAVYLCASSLSSQETQYFGPGTRLLVL.

The rearrangement joins TRBV27 to TRBJ2-7; D possibly corresponds to TRBD2 (5 bases). This CDR3 comprises 17 residues. V was cut by 3 bases and J by 3 bases, with 21 bases left in between. In germline, CDR1 is MNHEY, CDR2 SMNVEV (reference sequence). The CDR3 nucleotides are TGTGCCAGCAGTTTCGTGCAGTTTGGGCGAGGACTCTACGAGCAGTACTTC. Its protein is CASSFVQFGRGLYEQYF.

The CDR3 reads CASSLGLAGVPQGTQYF. The CDR3 bases are TGTGCCAGCAGCTTGGGGCTAGCGGGAGTCCCCCAGGGGACCCAGTACTTC. V usage is TRBV5-8 and J usage is TRBJ2-5; TRBD2 agrees at 10 bases. The germline CDR1 and CDR2 sequences are SGHTS and YDEGEE. Trimming took 0 bases from V and 7 from J; bases not matched to a gene: 12. The CDR3 is 17 residues long.

V and J are TRBV27 and TRBJ2-7; TRBD1 matches at 8 bases. The J segment lost 3 bases and the V segment lost 5 bases, leaving 3 bases of the junction unmatched. Per germline, CDR1 MNHEY and CDR2 SMNVEV (reference sequence). The CDR3 is 13 residues long. CDR3 in amino acids: CASSDGQGYEQYF. As DNA, the CDR3 is TGTGCCAGCAGTGACGGACAGGGCTACGAGCAGTACTTC.

J is TRBJ2-7 and V is TRBV19, with a possible D match to TRBD1 (6 bases). Trimming left V 4 bases short and J 3 bases short, with 19 bases between. In germline, CDR1 is LNHDA, CDR2 SQIVND (reference sequence). The CDR3 has 16 amino acids. CDR3 loop: CASSNGPRTADYEQYF. In DNA, the CDR3 is TGTGCCAGTAGTAACGGTCCTAGGACAGCGGACTACGAGCAGTACTTC.

V and J are TRBV19 and TRBJ2-7; 12 nucleotides align to TRBD1. With 4 bases clipped from V and 4 bases from J, the junction kept 5 bases outside the gene matches. Germline V gives CDR1 LNHDA, CDR2 SQIVND (reference sequence). The CDR3 loop spans 15 amino acids. The CDR3 bases are TGTGCCAGTAGTACGGGACAGGGGGCGATTTACGAGCAGTACTTC. Its protein product is CASSTGQGAIYEQYF. The variable domain in full, completed from reference TRBV19 and TRBJ2-7, reads DGGITQSPKYLFRKEGQNVTLSCEQNLNHDAMYWYRQDPGQGLRLIYYSQIVNDFQKGDIAEGYSVSREKKESFPLTVTSAQKNPTAFYLCASSTGQGAIYEQYFGPGTRLTVT.

In the case of this clone: This same CDR3 is encoded by further DNA sequences in the sample. The chain combines TRBV6-1 with TRBJ1-2; D might be TRBD1 (5 bases). There are 14 residues in the CDR3. The ends were cut back, 1 base at V and 2 bases at J, with 8 bases in the middle. CDR1 and CDR2 (germline): MNHNS, SASEGT. CDR3 sequence reads: CASSEGGANYGYTF. Written as DNA, the CDR3 is TGTGCCAGCAGTGAAGGAGGGGCAAACTATGGCTACACCTTC.